Following are 27 T cell receptor beta chains from one sample sequenced in a study of CD8 T cells in ankylosing spondylitis. These TCRs are of unknown antigen specificity. The study, taken as a whole, reports: Seemingly characteristic of ankylosing spondylitis blood was a TCR beta motif consisting of about 8 highly homologous variants.

TCRdb independently ran MiXCR on the 5' RACE reads; one entry per CDR3 protein. The repertoire consists of about 460,000 distinct CDR3 sequences, with about 5.2% occurring once and the leading ten covering under 4.5%. What was sequenced was blood, either unsorted or a sorted T cell fraction (not recorded which). The origin of the receptors is a male donor with ankylosing spondylitis.

This clonotype came up many times. The chain links TRBV20-1 to TRBJ1-4, with TRBD1 matching 8 bases. Per the germline V gene, CDR1 is DFQATT and CDR2 is SNEGSKA (reference sequence). With V trimmed by 7 bases and J by 8 bases, 12 bases remained unmatched. This CDR3 region has 14 residues. CDR3: CSVAGGTGREKLFF. The CDR3 nucleotides read TGCAGTGTCGCCGGGGGGACAGGTCGGGAAAAACTGTTTTTT.

This clonotype came up many times. The V call is TRBV20-1, the J call TRBJ2-1, with D unclear. The V gene lost 3 bases and the J gene lost 16 bases, with 7 bases spanning the gap. This CDR3 has 8 residues. Germline CDR1 is DFQATT and CDR2 is SNEGSKA (reference sequence). The CDR3 DNA reads as TGCAGTGCTAGTCGTGGATTCTTC. This translates into CSASRGFF.

This clonotype was counted at least ten times. The chain is built from TRBV27 and TRBJ2-2, with 8 bases aligning to TRBD1. Trimming cost V 5 bases and J 2 bases; bases outside gene matches: 7. Per germline, CDR1 MNHEY and CDR2 SMNVEV (reference sequence). This CDR3 has 16 amino acids. In DNA, the CDR3 is TGTGCCAGCAGTCCTCGCAGGGGGCTTAACACCGGGGAGCTGTTTTTT. Protein product: CASSPRRGLNTGELFF.

This clonotype has ten or more counts. The chain employs TRBV27 and TRBJ1-5; TRBD1 matches at 7 bases. The V and J ends lost 0 bases and 4 bases, in that order; junction bases with no gene match: 3. Germline V gene lookup returns CDR1 MNHEY and CDR2 SMNVEV (reference sequence). The CDR3 has 15 amino acids. DNA of the CDR3: TGTGCCAGCAGTTTATCGACAGGGAGAAATCAGCCCCAGCATTTT. Its protein product is CASSLSTGRNQPQHF.

This clonotype was seen repeatedly, ten times or more. The chain uses TRBV29-1 and TRBJ2-1; TRBD2 is a possible D gene (5 bases). Trimming cost V 3 bases and J 1 base, with 16 bases left between them. In germline, CDR1 is SQVTM, CDR2 ANQGSEA. The CDR3 length is 16 residues. The CDR3 nucleotides read TGCAGCGTTGAGGGATATGAGGGAGCTTCCTACAATGAGCAGTTCTTC. This gives the protein CSVEGYEGASYNEQFF.

This clonotype was seen many times. This chain joins TRBV24-1 and TRBJ2-1, with D possibly matching TRBD2 (6 bases). Germline V gives CDR1 KGHDR, CDR2 SFDVKD. With 4 bases removed from V and 7 bases from J, the gap between germline ends came to 13 bases. This CDR3 has 14 residues. The CDR3 loop reads CATSEGGRQNEQFF. Written as DNA, the CDR3 is TGTGCCACCAGTGAAGGAGGGAGGCAAAATGAGCAGTTCTTC.

The V call is TRBV5-5, the J call TRBJ2-2; D is uncertain. CDR1 and CDR2 from the germline V gene are SGHKS and YYEKEE (reference sequence). The CDR3 extends over 16 amino acids. The V end was cut by 4 bases, the J end by 1 base, with 14 bases between. The CDR3 coding sequence is TGTGCCAGCAGCCCTGGGCCAGAGAGGAACACCGGGGAGCTGTTTTTT. Translating gives CASSPGPERNTGELFF.

This clonotype was detected ten times or more. The genes are TRBV10-3 and TRBJ2-7, with TRBD1 identical over 9 bases. This CDR3 region has 15 residues. Germline CDR1 and CDR2: ENHRY and SYGVKD. The junction had 6 bases not matched to a gene; V was cut back by 4 bases and J by 2 bases. The CDR3 loop reads CAISVGQGSTYEQYF. In nucleotides, the CDR3 is TGTGCCATCAGTGTGGGACAGGGATCCACCTACGAGCAGTACTTC.

This clonotype showed up just a few times. The J gene is TRBJ2-5, the V gene TRBV28; weak D call: TRBD1 (6 bases). The germline CDR1 and CDR2 sequences are MDHEN and SYDVKM. The CDR3 loop spans 14 amino acids. The V end was cut by 7 bases, the J end by 2 bases, with 14 bases between. DNA of the CDR3: TGTGCCAGCACCCACGGGACACAACAAGAGACCCAGTACTTC. It codes for CASTHGTQQETQYF.

This clonotype was observed at least ten times. The chain recombines TRBV6-2 or TRBV6-3 with TRBJ2-7, with D maybe TRBD1 (6 bases). The CDR3 consists of 15 residues. The V end lost 7 bases, the J end lost 2 bases, and 18 bases lay between the germline ends. The germline V gene has CDR1 MNHEY and CDR2 SVGEGT. DNA for the CDR3: TGTGCCAGCACCCAAACCGGGACATCCACCTACGAGCAGTACTTC. Translation gives CASTQTGTSTYEQYF.

This clonotype showed up just a few times. The J gene is TRBJ2-1, the V gene TRBV5-1; no definite D call. Trimming pared 7 bases from V and 2 bases from J, leaving 16 bases between. Germline V gene lookup returns CDR1 SGHRS and CDR2 YFSETQ. The CDR3 is 15 amino acids. The CDR3 nucleotides read TGCGCCAGCTCCCCGGTTAGGATCGCCTACAATGAGCAGTTCTTC. This sequence encodes CASSPVRIAYNEQFF.

This clonotype came up many times. The chain has TRBV7-9 and TRBJ2-7; D is perhaps TRBD1 (6 bases). The germline V and J ends were trimmed by 1 base and 5 bases, with 12 bases remaining between them. CDR1 is SEHNR, CDR2 FQNEAQ, per germline (reference sequence). The CDR3 is made up of 14 amino acids. The CDR3 DNA reads as TGTGCCAGCAGCTTAGTCGAACAGGGCCACGAGCAGTACTTC. It codes for CASSLVEQGHEQYF.

This clonotype was counted ten times or more. The gene calls are TRBV29-1 and TRBJ2-3, with D perhaps matching TRBD1 or TRBD2 (5 bases each). This CDR3 spans 13 amino acids. The germline gives CDR1 SQVTM, CDR2 ANQGSEA. V was pared by 3 bases and J by 7 bases, with 14 bases between. The CDR3 bases are TGCAGCGTTGAGAAAGGGACCAGAAATACGCAGTATTTT. Translating it yields CSVEKGTRNTQYF.

This clonotype has more than one count but fewer than ten. The chain uses TRBV7-9 and TRBJ2-5; 8 nucleotides agree with TRBD2. The germline V gene has CDR1 SEHNR and CDR2 FQNEAQ (reference sequence). Unmatched junction bases numbered 7, after V lost 5 bases and J lost 5 bases. This CDR3 region has 14 residues. The CDR3 DNA follows: TGTGCCAGCAGCCTAACAGCGGGGGTGGAGACCCAGTACTTC. Translated, it gives CASSLTAGVETQYF.

This clonotype was found many times. CDR3 DNA: TGTGCCAGCAGTGAATGGGGGGACAGGGCTCTCGGAGTCACCTTC. It is translated as CASSEWGDRALGVTF. J is TRBJ1-2 and V is TRBV25-1; 9 bases line up with TRBD1. V lost 1 base, J lost 13 bases, and 13 bases stayed unmatched. Per germline, CDR1 MGHDK and CDR2 SYGVNS. The CDR3 loop spans 15 amino acids.

In this sample, this clonotype turned up once. Germline is not matched at one junction end, which may reflect a read error. V and J are TRBV10-3 and TRBJ2-5, with D perhaps given as TRBD1 or TRBD2 (6 bases each). CDR1 and CDR2 (germline): ENHRY, SYGVKD. The CDR3 loop spans 14 amino acids. DNA of the CDR3: TGTGCCATCAGTGTGGGGGGCGCCCAAGAGCCCCAGTACTTC. Encoded protein: CAISVGGAQEPQYF.

About this clonotype: Possible read error: a much larger clone is one base away. CDR3 sequence reads: CASRRLAGVETRYF. As DNA, the CDR3 is TGCGCCAGCAGGAGACTAGCGGGAGTCGAGACCCGGTACTTC. This sequence joins TRBV4-1 and TRBJ2-5; 12 bases map to TRBD2. The germline V gene has CDR1 MGHRA and CDR2 YSYEKL. The CDR3 covers 14 residues.

This clonotype was counted only a few times. J is TRBJ2-5 and V is TRBV7-9; possibly TRBD1 for D (6 bases). CDR1 SEHNR and CDR2 FQNEAQ come from the germline V gene (reference sequence). This CDR3 has 14 amino acids. V was pared by 1 base and J by 5 bases, with 11 bases between. The chain's CDR3 is CASSLGGPAETQYF. CDR3 bases: TGTGCCAGCAGCTTAGGGGGGCCCGCGGAGACCCAGTACTTC.

The CDR3 DNA is TGTGCCAGCAGCTCAGACGCGGGGAACACTGAAGCTTTCTTT. Its translation: CASSSDAGNTEAFF. This rearrangement joins TRBV5-4 to TRBJ1-1, with D hard to call. The CDR3 is made up of 14 amino acids. Germline V gene data show CDR1 as SGHNT and CDR2 as YYREEE (reference sequence). Deletions cut 3 bases from V and 1 base from J, with 10 bases between.

There are many counts of this clonotype. The chain uses TRBV5-1 and TRBJ2-3; the D is unclear. Trimming removed 0 bases from V and 0 bases from J, with 5 bases in between. Germline V gives CDR1 SGHRS, CDR2 YFSETQ. This CDR3 is 14 amino acids long. CDR3 amino acids: CASSLVSSTDTQYF. As DNA, the CDR3 is TGCGCCAGCAGCTTGGTTTCTAGCACAGATACGCAGTATTTT.

The sample holds many counts of this clonotype. This chain uses TRBV12-3 or TRBV12-4 with TRBJ1-2; no firm D call. CDR3 length equals 12 residues. V lost 3 bases and J 9 bases, leaving 11 bases between the germline ends. The CDR3 is CASSFIEGRYTF. CDR3 sequence (DNA): TGTGCCAGCAGTTTCATCGAGGGCCGCTACACCTTC.

The chain employs TRBV20-1 and TRBJ2-7, with 9 bases that match TRBD1. Germline lookup yields CDR1 DFQATT and CDR2 SNEGSKA (reference sequence). The CDR3 spans 13 residues. Trimming removed 5 bases from V and 0 bases from J; junction bases left unmatched: 2. The DNA for the CDR3 is TGCAGTGCTGACAGGGGGAGCTCCTACGAGCAGTACTTC. Encoded protein: CSADRGSSYEQYF.

The rearrangement uses TRBV27 and TRBJ2-7; the D gene is possibly TRBD1 (5 bases). The CDR3 has 13 amino acids. Trimming stripped 4 bases from V and 2 bases from J, with 9 bases between. CDR1 and CDR2 (germline): MNHEY, SMNVEV (reference sequence). The CDR3 DNA reads as TGTGCCAGCAGTTATGGGGCTACCTACGAGCAGTACTTC. Protein product: CASSYGATYEQYF.

This clonotype showed up many times. The chain links TRBV5-1 to TRBJ1-4; D perhaps matches TRBD1 (6 bases). From germline, CDR1 is SGHRS and CDR2 YFSETQ. V lost 0 bases and J 1 base, leaving 13 bases between the germline ends. The CDR3 is 17 amino acids. The DNA of the CDR3 is TGCGCCAGCAGCTTGGTGGCAGGGGCGGAAACTAATGAAAAACTGTTTTTT. It codes for CASSLVAGAETNEKLFF.

This clonotype occurred many times. The V and J genes are TRBV12-3 or TRBV12-4 and TRBJ1-1; D might be TRBD1 (5 bases). V lost 3 bases to trimming and J lost 4 bases, with 12 bases between them. This CDR3 is built from 14 residues. The CDR3 loop is CASSLGRVSTEAFF. CDR3 sequence (DNA): TGTGCCAGCAGTTTGGGCAGGGTGAGCACTGAAGCTTTCTTT.

The table lists this clonotype with many counts. J is TRBJ2-1 and V is TRBV20-1; D uncertain. Germline-derived CDR1 and CDR2 are DFQATT and SNEGSKA (reference sequence). Trimming pared 3 bases from V and 0 bases from J, leaving 9 bases between. There are 14 residues in the CDR3. The CDR3 loop reads CSASSRSSYNEQFF. The DNA for the CDR3 is TGCAGTGCTAGTTCCAGGAGCTCCTACAATGAGCAGTTCTTC.

DNA of the CDR3: TGTGCCAGCAGCAAGTTCGAGACCCAGTACTTC. Its protein is CASSKFETQYF. The chain recombines TRBV7-9 with TRBJ2-5; D unclear. CDR1 and CDR2 from the germline V gene are SEHNR and FQNEAQ (reference sequence). Trimming took 5 bases from V and 5 from J, leaving 6 bases between them. CDR3 length: 11 residues.